The rows below give T cell receptor beta chains drawn from one sample of a study of blood T cell repertoires in COVID-19. Data came from immunoSEQ multiplex PCR; TCRdb stores just in-frame clones and leaves some out. This sample has about 270,000 clones, with 75% to 90% found just once. The sequenced material came from PBMCs or T cells enriched from blood (not recorded which). The source of these receptors is a woman between 18 and 30 years old who had recovered from COVID-19. Each CDR3 is given with its conserved first and last residue. D genes are given only for firm matches. Rows give clone size only sometimes, using once, few, many, or a class for an expanded clone.

size,J,V,D,DNA,CDR3
NA,TRBJ1-2,TRBV5-4,TRBD1,TGTGCCAGCAGCGCGGAGGACAGGGGTCCCCTTAGCTATGGCTACACCTTC,CASSAEDRGPLSYGYTF
NA,TRBJ1-2,TRBV29-1,NA,TGCAGCGCCGTCGGGGTCTATGGCTACACCTTC,CSAVGVYGYTF
NA,TRBJ2-7,TRBV29-1,NA,TGCAGCGTTACAGTTTTCCGGGGGGCGGGATACGAGCAGTACTTC,CSVTVFRGAGYEQYF
NA,TRBJ1-1,TRBV9,TRBD1,TGTGCCAGCAGCGGACCGGGACAGGGGGGGACTGAAGCTTTCTTT,CASSGPGQGGTEAFF
NA,TRBJ2-5,TRBV19,TRBD2,TGTGCCAGTAGCATACTAGCGGGGGGCCTCGAGACCCAGTACTTC,CASSILAGGLETQYF
NA,TRBJ1-2,TRBV28,NA,TGTGCCACAAAGGACGGGGTCTGGGGCTACACCTTC,CATKDGVWGYTF
NA,TRBJ2-5,TRBV9,NA,TGTGCCAGCAGCGTCGGGAGTGCGGAGACCCAGTACTTC,CASSVGSAETQYF
NA,TRBJ1-3,TRBV5-1,NA,TGCGCCAGCAGCTTGGTGGGCTACGGAAACACCATATATTTT,CASSLVGYGNTIYF
NA,TRBJ1-2,TRBV3-1/TRBV3-2,NA,TGTGCCAGCAGCCACCTACCGATACTCCTTGGTGGCTACACCTTC,CASSHLPILLGGYTF
NA,TRBJ1-2,TRBV29-1,NA,TGCAGCGTTGAAGACGGGGTTGGCTATGGCTACACCTTC,CSVEDGVGYGYTF
once,TRBJ1-1,TRBV9,TRBD1,TGTGCCAGCAGCGGGACAGGGGGCGGTGAAGCTTTCTTT,CASSGTGGGEAFF
NA,TRBJ2-7,TRBV5-6,TRBD1,TGTGCCAGCAGCCCCTCGGACAGGGGGTCCTACGAGCAGTACTTC,CASSPSDRGSYEQYF
NA,TRBJ1-6,TRBV30,NA,TGTGCCTGGAGTGCCGTCGGGACTTTTGGTTCACCCCTCCACTTT,CAWSAVGTFGSPLHF
NA,TRBJ1-1,TRBV3-1/TRBV3-2,NA,TGTGCCAGCAGCCCTTCCGGCGGTGGCGGCACTGAAGCTTTCTTT,CASSPSGGGGTEAFF
once,TRBJ2-7,TRBV5-4,NA,TGTGCCAGCAGCTTGGGAGCAGGCGAGCAGTACTTC,CASSLGAGEQYF
NA,TRBJ1-2,TRBV9,TRBD1,TGTGCCAGCAGCGTAGACGGACAGGGGGTCTATGGCTACACCTTC,CASSVDGQGVYGYTF
few,TRBJ1-5,TRBV2,TRBD1,TGTGCCAGCAGCGCAGACAGGGGACGCAATCAGCCCCAGCATTTT,CASSADRGRNQPQHF
NA,TRBJ2-2,TRBV5-6,NA,TGTGCCAGCAGCTTCCAGGTTCAGAACACCGGGGAGCTGTTTTTT,CASSFQVQNTGELFF
NA,TRBJ2-2,TRBV5-1,NA,TGCGCCAGCAGCTTACCTCGGACAAATACCGGGGAGCTGTTTTTT,CASSLPRTNTGELFF
NA,TRBJ2-1,TRBV5-1,NA,TGCGCCAGCAGCGGCGGGGACTTCAGCTCCTACAATGAGCAGTTCTTC,CASSGGDFSSYNEQFF
NA,TRBJ2-7,TRBV11-1,TRBD2,TGTGCCAGCAGCTTGGGACTACGCTCCTACGAGCAGTACTTC,CASSLGLRSYEQYF
NA,TRBJ2-7,TRBV5-1,TRBD2,TGCGCCAGCAGCTTGGGGCTAGCGGGGGACTACGAGCAGTACTTC,CASSLGLAGDYEQYF
NA,TRBJ2-7,TRBV3-1/TRBV3-2,TRBD2,TGTGCCAGCAGCCAATTAGCGGGGGCCTACGAGCAGTACTTC,CASSQLAGAYEQYF
NA,TRBJ1-2,TRBV5-1,TRBD1,TGCGCCAGCAGCTTTGGGATAGTCGGGACAGGGAACTATGGCTACACCTTC,CASSFGIVGTGNYGYTF
once,TRBJ2-2,TRBV7-9,TRBD2,TGTGCCAGCAGTTTGGCGACTAGCAGGGAGCTGTTTTTT,CASSLATSRELFF
once,TRBJ2-7,TRBV21-1,NA,TGTGCCAGCAGCGACAGGACAGAGTACGAGCAGTACTTC,CASSDRTEYEQYF
few,TRBJ1-1,TRBV5-1,TRBD1,TGCGCCAGCAGCTTACAGGGGGTACAGGCTTTCTTT,CASSLQGVQAFF
NA,TRBJ2-1,TRBV30,TRBD2,TGTGCCTGGGCGGGGGGGAATGAGCAGTTCTTC,CAWAGGNEQFF
few,TRBJ1-4,TRBV7-9,NA,TGTGCCAGCAGCTTAGAGGGGTCAACTAATGAAAAACTGTTTTTT,CASSLEGSTNEKLFF
NA,TRBJ2-2,TRBV7-9,NA,TGTGCCAGTCGAGAGGGTAGATTCACCGGGGAGCTGTTTTTT,CASREGRFTGELFF
NA,TRBJ2-5,TRBV7-9,TRBD1,TGTGCCAGCAGCTTAGGGACAGGGTTCCAAGAGACCCAGTACTTC,CASSLGTGFQETQYF
NA,TRBJ1-2,TRBV19,TRBD1,TGTGCCAGTAGTACCCCAGGACAGGGCCCCTATGGCTACACCTTC,CASSTPGQGPYGYTF
NA,TRBJ2-7,TRBV10-3,TRBD1,TGTGCCATCAGTGCCTGGACAGGGGTGGGGAACGAGCAGTACTTC,CAISAWTGVGNEQYF
NA,TRBJ2-5,TRBV5-6,TRBD2,TGTGCCAGCAGCTTGGTCCTAGCGGGGGTTGAGACCCAGTACTTC,CASSLVLAGVETQYF
once,TRBJ1-2,TRBV27,NA,TGTGCCAGCAGTATGTACGACAGACCGAACTATGGCTACACCTTC,CASSMYDRPNYGYTF
NA,TRBJ1-2,TRBV9,TRBD1,TGTGCCAGCAGCGGGTGGACAGGGGAGGGTCCCTATGGCTACACCTTC,CASSGWTGEGPYGYTF
few,TRBJ2-1,TRBV15,NA,TGTGCCACCAGCAGAGATCGAGAGTCGAATGAGCAGTTCTTC,CATSRDRESNEQFF
NA,TRBJ1-1,TRBV29-1,NA,TGCAGCGTTAACAAGAACACTGAAGCTTTCTTT,CSVNKNTEAFF
NA,TRBJ1-5,TRBV20-1,TRBD1,TGCAGTGCTAGTGGGGCCAGGGGGATGGAGCCCCAGCATTTT,CSASGARGMEPQHF
NA,TRBJ2-2,TRBV25-1,NA,TGTGCCAGCAGTGGAGCAGGAGCGGCCGGGGAGCTGTTTTTT,CASSGAGAAGELFF
NA,TRBJ1-4,TRBV5-1,TRBD1,TGCGCCAGCAGCCCCTCGTTGGGGACAGTCTATTCTAATGAAAAACTGTTTTTT,CASSPSLGTVYSNEKLFF
NA,TRBJ1-2,TRBV5-8,TRBD1,TGTGCCAGCAGCTTGGCCGGACAGGGTGATGGCTACACCTTC,CASSLAGQGDGYTF
NA,TRBJ1-2,TRBV6-5,NA,TGTGCCAGCAGGGCCGCAGGGGCTAACTATGGCTACACCTTC,CASRAAGANYGYTF
NA,TRBJ1-5,TRBV24-1,TRBD1,TGTGCCACCAGTGACTCCACAGGGGGCGGCAATCAGCCCCAGCATTTT,CATSDSTGGGNQPQHF
NA,TRBJ1-1,TRBV15,NA,TGTGCCACCAGCCCCCTGAGGGTGAACACTGAAGCTTTCTTT,CATSPLRVNTEAFF
NA,TRBJ1-2,TRBV19,TRBD1,TGTGCCAGTAGCCACAATACAGGGGCCGTGGACTATGGCTACACCTTC,CASSHNTGAVDYGYTF
NA,TRBJ1-1,TRBV3-1/TRBV3-2,NA,TGTGCCAGCAGCCCCCCCCTAGGGAACACTGAAGCTTTCTTT,CASSPPLGNTEAFF
NA,TRBJ1-2,TRBV27,TRBD1,TGTGCCAGCAGTTCAGCGGGACAGGGGGCTGATGGCTACACCTTC,CASSSAGQGADGYTF
NA,TRBJ1-4,TRBV28,NA,TGTGCCAGCAGTTTAGGGGGCGCGAATGAAAAACTGTTTTTT,CASSLGGANEKLFF
NA,TRBJ2-1,TRBV13,TRBD1,TGTGCCAGCAGCTCATACCTCGACAGGGCAAATGAGCAGTTCTTC,CASSSYLDRANEQFF
NA,TRBJ2-7,TRBV5-1,NA,TGCGCCAGCAGCTTGGCGGACAACGAGCAGTACTTC,CASSLADNEQYF
NA,TRBJ1-5,TRBV27,NA,TGTGCCACCGGGAGTAATAGCAATCAGCCCCAGCATTTT,CATGSNSNQPQHF
NA,TRBJ2-7,TRBV10-3,NA,TGTGCCATCAGTCTAGAAGGCGAGCAGTACTTC,CAISLEGEQYF